The rows below give T cell receptor beta chains drawn from one sample of a study of T cells in Graves' hyperthyroidism and ophthalmopathy. One entry per CDR3 protein results from TCRdb running MiXCR on the multiplex PCR reads. The sample lists around 700,000 distinct CDR3 sequences, under 20% occurring once. The source material was blood. The source of these receptors is a woman aged 45-65 years with Graves' hyperthyroidism that later progressed to Graves' ophthalmopathy. Each CDR3 is given with its conserved first and last residue. The order of the fields is V gene, CDR3 length, J gene, D gene, clone size, CDR3 protein, CDR3 DNA. A D gene is named only where the DNA matches it firmly. Rows may omit the clone size; those that give it use once, few, many or a size class.

V gene: TRBV18; CDR3 length: 14; J gene: TRBJ1-5; D gene: NA; clone size: many; CDR3 protein: CASSPGLGNQPQHF; CDR3 DNA: TGTGCCAGCTCTCCTGGTTTGGGCAATCAGCCCCAGCATTTT
V gene: TRBV3-1; CDR3 length: 15; J gene: TRBJ2-7; D gene: NA; clone size: many; CDR3 protein: CASSQDFSESYEQYF; CDR3 DNA: TGTGCCAGCAGCCAAGATTTCTCGGAGTCCTACGAGCAGTACTTC
V gene: TRBV29-1; CDR3 length: 15; J gene: TRBJ2-5; D gene: TRBD2; clone size: few; CDR3 protein: CSVVLGTSEQETQYF; CDR3 DNA: TGCAGCGTTGTTTTGGGGACTAGCGAGCAAGAGACCCAGTACTTC
V gene: TRBV11-3; CDR3 length: 16; J gene: TRBJ2-1; D gene: NA; clone size: many; CDR3 protein: CASSSRTSFGINEQFF; CDR3 DNA: TGTGCCAGCAGCTCCCGGACCAGCTTCGGGATCAATGAGCAGTTCTTC
V gene: TRBV6-1; CDR3 length: 15; J gene: TRBJ1-2; D gene: NA; clone size: NA; CDR3 protein: CASSEIHPSVYGYTF; CDR3 DNA: TGTGCCAGCAGTGAAATTCACCCGTCTGTCTATGGCTACACCTTC
V gene: TRBV19; CDR3 length: 15; J gene: TRBJ1-2; D gene: NA; clone size: few; CDR3 protein: CASIPYGGAGYGYTF; CDR3 DNA: TGTGCCAGTATCCCCTATGGGGGGGCCGGCTATGGCTACACCTTC
V gene: TRBV2; CDR3 length: 15; J gene: TRBJ2-1; D gene: TRBD2; clone size: many; CDR3 protein: CASSEALAGHNEQFF; CDR3 DNA: TGTGCCAGCAGTGAAGCACTAGCGGGGCACAATGAGCAGTTCTTC
V gene: TRBV6-1; CDR3 length: 14; J gene: TRBJ1-6; D gene: NA; clone size: NA; CDR3 protein: CASHEQGIGSPLHF; CDR3 DNA: TGTGCCAGCCACGAACAGGGAATAGGTTCACCCCTCCACTTT
V gene: TRBV19; CDR3 length: 14; J gene: TRBJ1-5; D gene: NA; clone size: few; CDR3 protein: CASRDLTGNQPQHF; CDR3 DNA: TGTGCCAGTAGGGACCTCACGGGCAATCAGCCCCAGCATTTT
V gene: TRBV20-1; CDR3 length: 14; J gene: TRBJ1-1; D gene: NA; clone size: NA; CDR3 protein: CSANLGGLNTEAFF; CDR3 DNA: TGCAGTGCTAACTTGGGGGGCTTGAACACTGAAGCTTTCTTT
V gene: TRBV5-1; CDR3 length: 14; J gene: TRBJ1-3; D gene: NA; clone size: many; CDR3 protein: CASSPWRSGNTIYF; CDR3 DNA: TGCGCCAGCAGCCCCTGGAGATCTGGAAACACCATATATTTT
V gene: TRBV6-1; CDR3 length: 18; J gene: TRBJ2-1; D gene: NA; clone size: few; CDR3 protein: CASSERSRGSGLYNEQFF; CDR3 DNA: TGTGCCAGCAGTGAAAGAAGCCGCGGTTCCGGACTTTACAATGAGCAGTTCTTC
V gene: TRBV10-3; CDR3 length: 14; J gene: TRBJ2-7; D gene: NA; clone size: many; CDR3 protein: CAISLSVDAYEQYF; CDR3 DNA: TGTGCCATCAGTCTCTCCGTCGATGCCTACGAGCAGTACTTC
V gene: TRBV7-9; CDR3 length: 15; J gene: TRBJ1-2; D gene: NA; clone size: few; CDR3 protein: CASSLVQDSNYGYTF; CDR3 DNA: TGTGCCAGCAGCTTAGTTCAGGACTCTAACTATGGCTACACCTTC
V gene: TRBV29-1; CDR3 length: 14; J gene: TRBJ1-4; D gene: TRBD1; clone size: NA; CDR3 protein: CSAEGTATNEKLFF; CDR3 DNA: TGCAGCGCCGAGGGGACAGCAACTAATGAAAAACTGTTTTTT
V gene: TRBV18; CDR3 length: 15; J gene: TRBJ1-5; D gene: NA; clone size: few; CDR3 protein: CASSPRAGPDQPQHF; CDR3 DNA: TGTGCCAGCTCCCCCCGGGCAGGGCCAGATCAGCCCCAGCATTTT
V gene: TRBV2; CDR3 length: 14; J gene: TRBJ1-4; D gene: NA; clone size: many; CDR3 protein: CASSTGTSTEKLFF; CDR3 DNA: TGTGCCAGCAGTACCGGGACATCCACTGAAAAACTGTTTTTT
V gene: TRBV7-2; CDR3 length: 14; J gene: TRBJ1-5; D gene: TRBD1; clone size: NA; CDR3 protein: CASSTTGGYQPQHF; CDR3 DNA: TGTGCCAGCAGCACAACAGGGGGCTATCAGCCCCAGCATTTT
V gene: TRBV6-2/TRBV6-3; CDR3 length: 13; J gene: TRBJ1-2; D gene: NA; clone size: NA; CDR3 protein: CASSRSGRYGYTF; CDR3 DNA: TGTGCCAGCAGCCGGTCTGGACGGTATGGCTACACCTTC
V gene: TRBV27; CDR3 length: 11; J gene: TRBJ1-1; D gene: NA; clone size: NA; CDR3 protein: CATREDTEAFF; CDR3 DNA: TGTGCCACTAGGGAAGACACTGAAGCTTTCTTT
V gene: TRBV19; CDR3 length: 17; J gene: TRBJ1-5; D gene: NA; clone size: NA; CDR3 protein: CASSIWRGSGSNQPQHF; CDR3 DNA: TGTGCCAGTAGTATCTGGAGGGGCTCGGGGAGCAATCAGCCCCAGCATTTT
V gene: TRBV14; CDR3 length: 16; J gene: TRBJ2-2; D gene: TRBD1; clone size: NA; CDR3 protein: CTSSHPQGAYTGELFF; CDR3 DNA: TGTACCAGCAGCCACCCCCAGGGGGCCTACACCGGGGAGCTGTTTTTT
V gene: TRBV6-6; CDR3 length: 13; J gene: TRBJ2-1; D gene: NA; clone size: few; CDR3 protein: CASSYPGVDEQFF; CDR3 DNA: TGTGCCAGCAGTTACCCAGGGGTGGATGAGCAGTTCTTC
V gene: TRBV12-3/TRBV12-4; CDR3 length: 16; J gene: TRBJ2-1; D gene: NA; clone size: many; CDR3 protein: CASSLTLPGAHNEQFF; CDR3 DNA: TGTGCCAGCAGTTTAACTCTTCCGGGGGCTCACAATGAGCAGTTCTTC
V gene: TRBV7-3; CDR3 length: 15; J gene: TRBJ1-2; D gene: NA; clone size: many; CDR3 protein: CASSQSAGGNYGYTF; CDR3 DNA: TGTGCCAGCAGTCAGTCAGCCGGGGGGAACTATGGCTACACCTTC
V gene: TRBV2; CDR3 length: 14; J gene: TRBJ2-5; D gene: NA; clone size: many; CDR3 protein: CASNPEATQETQYF; CDR3 DNA: TGTGCCAGCAACCCGGAGGCTACCCAAGAGACCCAGTACTTC
V gene: TRBV29-1; CDR3 length: 15; J gene: TRBJ1-4; D gene: NA; clone size: NA; CDR3 protein: CSVEVQEYGNEKLFF; CDR3 DNA: TGCAGCGTTGAAGTACAGGAATACGGTAATGAAAAACTGTTTTTT
V gene: TRBV20-1; CDR3 length: 16; J gene: TRBJ1-1; D gene: NA; clone size: many; CDR3 protein: CSARDPKRGPNTEAFF; CDR3 DNA: TGCAGTGCTAGAGATCCCAAACGGGGGCCGAACACTGAAGCTTTCTTT
V gene: TRBV4-1; CDR3 length: 15; J gene: TRBJ2-1; D gene: NA; clone size: many; CDR3 protein: CASSDDGVSYNEQFF; CDR3 DNA: TGCGCCAGCAGTGACGACGGGGTCTCCTACAATGAGCAGTTCTTC
V gene: TRBV9; CDR3 length: 15; J gene: TRBJ1-4; D gene: NA; clone size: NA; CDR3 protein: CASSSSVTTNEKLFF; CDR3 DNA: TGTGCCAGCAGCTCCAGTGTTACAACTAATGAAAAACTGTTTTTT
V gene: TRBV11-3; CDR3 length: 15; J gene: TRBJ1-1; D gene: TRBD1; clone size: many; CDR3 protein: CASSLGGNRGTEAFF; CDR3 DNA: TGTGCCAGCAGCTTAGGGGGAAACAGGGGCACTGAAGCTTTCTTT
V gene: TRBV4-1; CDR3 length: 15; J gene: TRBJ1-4; D gene: NA; clone size: NA; CDR3 protein: CASSQTGTTHEKLFF; CDR3 DNA: TGCGCCAGCAGCCAGACCGGGACAACCCATGAAAAACTGTTTTTT
V gene: TRBV11-2; CDR3 length: 13; J gene: TRBJ1-2; D gene: NA; clone size: many; CDR3 protein: CASRAGTEYGYTF; CDR3 DNA: TGTGCCAGCAGGGCTGGCACAGAATATGGCTACACCTTC
V gene: TRBV11-2; CDR3 length: 14; J gene: TRBJ1-5; D gene: NA; clone size: many; CDR3 protein: CASSLDRGGQPQHF; CDR3 DNA: TGTGCCAGCAGCTTAGACAGGGGTGGACAGCCCCAGCATTTT
V gene: TRBV7-6; CDR3 length: 18; J gene: TRBJ2-2; D gene: TRBD1; clone size: NA; CDR3 protein: CASSRRTRQGTNTGELFF; CDR3 DNA: TGTGCCAGCAGCCGGCGCACTAGACAGGGAACGAACACCGGGGAGCTGTTTTTT
V gene: TRBV19; CDR3 length: 17; J gene: TRBJ1-5; D gene: NA; clone size: few; CDR3 protein: CASSIRPVSGSNQPQHF; CDR3 DNA: TGTGCCAGTAGTATACGGCCAGTCTCCGGTAGCAATCAGCCCCAGCATTTT
V gene: TRBV11-2; CDR3 length: 13; J gene: TRBJ2-5; D gene: NA; clone size: many; CDR3 protein: CASSSHLQETQYF; CDR3 DNA: TGTGCCAGCAGCTCCCATCTTCAAGAGACCCAGTACTTC
V gene: TRBV13; CDR3 length: 13; J gene: TRBJ1-3; D gene: NA; clone size: many; CDR3 protein: CASSWGSGNTIYF; CDR3 DNA: TGTGCCAGCAGTTGGGGTTCTGGAAACACCATATATTTT
V gene: TRBV5-4; CDR3 length: 17; J gene: TRBJ2-5; D gene: TRBD2; clone size: NA; CDR3 protein: CASSAGLAGGPRETQYF; CDR3 DNA: TGTGCCAGCAGCGCGGGACTAGCGGGGGGGCCGCGGGAGACCCAGTACTTC
V gene: TRBV3-1; CDR3 length: 12; J gene: TRBJ1-1; D gene: NA; clone size: few; CDR3 protein: CASSSHGSEAFF; CDR3 DNA: TGTGCCAGCAGCAGCCATGGCTCTGAAGCTTTCTTT
V gene: TRBV3-1; CDR3 length: 17; J gene: TRBJ1-5; D gene: NA; clone size: many; CDR3 protein: CASSQGSGRGNNQPQHF; CDR3 DNA: TGTGCCAGCAGCCAAGGATCAGGGCGAGGGAACAATCAGCCCCAGCATTTT